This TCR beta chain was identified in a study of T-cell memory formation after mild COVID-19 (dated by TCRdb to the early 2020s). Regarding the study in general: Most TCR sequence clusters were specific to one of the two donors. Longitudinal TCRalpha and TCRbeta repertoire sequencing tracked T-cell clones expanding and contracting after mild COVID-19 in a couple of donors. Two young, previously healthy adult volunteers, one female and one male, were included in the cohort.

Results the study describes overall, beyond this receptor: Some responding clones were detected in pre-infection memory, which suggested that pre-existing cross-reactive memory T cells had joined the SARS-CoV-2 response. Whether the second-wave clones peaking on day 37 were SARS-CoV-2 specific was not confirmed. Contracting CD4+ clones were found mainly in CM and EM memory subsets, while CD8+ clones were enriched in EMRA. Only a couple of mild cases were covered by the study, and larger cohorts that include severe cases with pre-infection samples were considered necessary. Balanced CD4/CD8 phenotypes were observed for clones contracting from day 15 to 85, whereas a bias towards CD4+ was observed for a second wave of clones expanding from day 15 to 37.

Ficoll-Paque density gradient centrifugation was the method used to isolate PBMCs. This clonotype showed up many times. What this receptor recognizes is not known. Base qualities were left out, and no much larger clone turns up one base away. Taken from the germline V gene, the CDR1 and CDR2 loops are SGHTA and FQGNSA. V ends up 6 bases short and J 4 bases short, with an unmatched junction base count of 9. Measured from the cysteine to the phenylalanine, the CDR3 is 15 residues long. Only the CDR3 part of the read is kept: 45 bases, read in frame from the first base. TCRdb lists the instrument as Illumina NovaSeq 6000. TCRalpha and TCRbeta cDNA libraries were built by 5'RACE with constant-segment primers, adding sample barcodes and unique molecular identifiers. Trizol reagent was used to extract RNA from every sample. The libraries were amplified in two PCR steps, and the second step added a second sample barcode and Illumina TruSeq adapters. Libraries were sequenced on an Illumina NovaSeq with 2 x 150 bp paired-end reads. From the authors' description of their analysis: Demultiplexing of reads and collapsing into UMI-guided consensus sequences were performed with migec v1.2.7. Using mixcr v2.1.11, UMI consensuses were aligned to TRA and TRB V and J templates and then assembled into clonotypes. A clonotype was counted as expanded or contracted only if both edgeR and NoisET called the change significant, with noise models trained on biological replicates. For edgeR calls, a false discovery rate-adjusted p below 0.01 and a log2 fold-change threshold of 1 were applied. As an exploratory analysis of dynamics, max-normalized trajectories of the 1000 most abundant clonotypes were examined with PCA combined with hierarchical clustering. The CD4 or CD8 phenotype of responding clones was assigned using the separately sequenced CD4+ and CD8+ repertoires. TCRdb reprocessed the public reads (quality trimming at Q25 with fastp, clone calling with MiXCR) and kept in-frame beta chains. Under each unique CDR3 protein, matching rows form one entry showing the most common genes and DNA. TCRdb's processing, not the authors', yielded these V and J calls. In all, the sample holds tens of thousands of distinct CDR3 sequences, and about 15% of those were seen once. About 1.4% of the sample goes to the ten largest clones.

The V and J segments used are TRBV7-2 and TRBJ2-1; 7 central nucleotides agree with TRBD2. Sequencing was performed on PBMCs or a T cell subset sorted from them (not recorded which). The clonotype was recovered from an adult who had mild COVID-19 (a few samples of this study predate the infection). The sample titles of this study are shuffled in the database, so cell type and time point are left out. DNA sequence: TGTGCCAGCAGGCTGGTAGCGGGTCCATACAATGAGCAGTTCTTC. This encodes CASRLVAGPYNEQFF.